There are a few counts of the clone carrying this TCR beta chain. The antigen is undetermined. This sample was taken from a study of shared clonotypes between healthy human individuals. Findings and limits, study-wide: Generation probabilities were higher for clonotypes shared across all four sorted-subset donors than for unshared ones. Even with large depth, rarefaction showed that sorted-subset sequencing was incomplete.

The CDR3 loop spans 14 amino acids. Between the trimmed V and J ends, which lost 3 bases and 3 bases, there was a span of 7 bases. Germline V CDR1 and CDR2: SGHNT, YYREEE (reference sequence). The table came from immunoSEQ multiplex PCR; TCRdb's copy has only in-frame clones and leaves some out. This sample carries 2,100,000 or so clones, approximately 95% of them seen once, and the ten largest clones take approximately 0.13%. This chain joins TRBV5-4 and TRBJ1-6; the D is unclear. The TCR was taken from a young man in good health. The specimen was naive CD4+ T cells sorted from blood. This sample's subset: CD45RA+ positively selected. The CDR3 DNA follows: TGTGCCAGCAGCTCCGAAAACTATAATTCACCCCTCCACTTT. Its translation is CASSSENYNSPLHF.